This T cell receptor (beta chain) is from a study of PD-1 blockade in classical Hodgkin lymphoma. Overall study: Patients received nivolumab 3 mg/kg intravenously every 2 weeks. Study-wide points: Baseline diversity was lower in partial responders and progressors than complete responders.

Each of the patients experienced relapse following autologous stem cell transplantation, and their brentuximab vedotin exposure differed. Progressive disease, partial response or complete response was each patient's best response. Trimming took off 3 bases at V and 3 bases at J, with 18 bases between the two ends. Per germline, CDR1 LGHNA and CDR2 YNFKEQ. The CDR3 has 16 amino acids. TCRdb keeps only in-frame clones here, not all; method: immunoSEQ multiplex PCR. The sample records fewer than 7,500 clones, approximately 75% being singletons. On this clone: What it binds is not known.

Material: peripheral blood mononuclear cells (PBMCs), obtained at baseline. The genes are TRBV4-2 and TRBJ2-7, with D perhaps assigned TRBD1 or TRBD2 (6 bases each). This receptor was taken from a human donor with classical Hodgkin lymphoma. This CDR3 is CASSQSRGQASYEQYF. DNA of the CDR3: TGTGCCAGCAGCCAGAGTCGGGGGCAGGCTAGCTACGAGCAGTACTTC.